This TCR beta chain derives from a study of blood T cells in healthy people across ages. Study observations and caveats: Expanded clonotype changes were possibly confounded by unknown donor CMV status. TCR beta diversity, measured per million T cells, fell in a roughly linear way with age. The percentage of naive T cells correlated strongly with TCR beta diversity.

Points on this clonotype: Its antigen remains unidentified.

It was with a sample-barcoded 5' primer and a J-beta primer mix that a second PCR of roughly 7 to 12 cycles was run. TCRdb fed the 5' RACE reads into MiXCR, producing one record per CDR3 protein. The sample holds about 400,000 distinct CDR3 sequences; 45% to 60% are singletons and the top ten take over 40%. Isolating PBMCs gave at least 6 million of these cells per sample. This CDR3 is 13 amino acids long. The germline V gene encodes CDR1 MDHEN and CDR2 SYDVKM. Trimming left V 3 bases short and J 5 bases short, with 8 bases between. The material sequenced was blood. This sequence joins TRBV28 and TRBJ2-1; D not certain. This TCR came from a man in his fifties or sixties in good health. The CDR3 DNA reads TGTGCCAGCAGTTTTTTAGGTAACAATGAGCAGTTCTTC. Its protein product is CASSFLGNNEQFF. Supplemented by reference TRBV28 and TRBJ2-1, the full variable domain reads DVKVTQSSRYLVKRTGEKVFLECVQDMDHENMFWYRQDPGLGLRLIYFSYDVKMKEKGDIPEGYSVSREKKERFSLILESASTNQTSMYLCASSFLGNNEQFFGPGTRLTVL.